A selection of T cell receptor beta chains follows, all from one sample in a study of blood T cell repertoires in COVID-19. Assay used: immunoSEQ multiplex PCR; TCRdb lists only in-frame clones, some missing. The data contain fewer than 110,000 clones, 85% of them singletons. Sequencing was done on a sample of peripheral blood. The receptors were sampled from a woman between 65 and 79 years old with active or convalescent COVID-19. Both conserved end residues are part of each CDR3. The D gene is left open where the match is weak. Not every row has a clone size; where given, it reads once, few, many or a size class.

>few|TRBD2|TRBJ2-1|TRBV5-1
TGCGCCAGCAGCTTGCGTCCTAGCGGGAGAAGCTCCTACAATGAGCAGTTCTTC
CASSLRPSGRSSYNEQFF
>-|-|TRBJ1-6|TRBV18
TGTGCCAGCTCACCCGTACCGACGGCGGACTTCCACTCCTATAATTCACCCCTCCACTTT
CASSPVPTADFHSYNSPLHF
>-|-|TRBJ2-3|TRBV7-2
TGTGCCAGCAGCTTGGGGGCGGGAGATACGCAGTATTTT
CASSLGAGDTQYF
>-|TRBD1|TRBJ1-3|TRBV5-1
TGCGCCAGCAGCTCGCGACAGGGCTCCTCTGGAAACACCATATATTTT
CASSSRQGSSGNTIYF
>-|-|TRBJ1-1|TRBV5-1
TGCGCCAGCAGCTTGGAATTCCAACAGGGAGGGACTGAAGCTTTCTTT
CASSLEFQQGGTEAFF
>-|-|TRBJ1-2|TRBV5-1
TGCGCCAGCAGCCCGGAGGCCGGCTATGGCTACACCTTC
CASSPEAGYGYTF
>few|TRBD1|TRBJ1-5|TRBV18
TGTGCCAGCTCACCCGGGACAGGGGATAGCAATCAGCCCCAGCATTTT
CASSPGTGDSNQPQHF
>-|-|TRBJ2-6|TRBV25-1
TGTGCCAGCAGTGAGAGAGGCTCCGGGGCCAACGTCCTGACTTTC
CASSERGSGANVLTF
>-|TRBD2|TRBJ2-3|TRBV29-1
TGCAGCGTCGCCCTAGCGGGCACAGATACGCAGTATTTT
CSVALAGTDTQYF
>-|-|TRBJ2-7|TRBV5-3
TGTGCCAGAAGCTTCCAGGTCCACGAGCAGTACTTC
CARSFQVHEQYF
>-|-|TRBJ1-1|TRBV19
TGTGCCAGTAGTAAGGCGGTCCAGGGGAACACTGAAGCTTTCTTT
CASSKAVQGNTEAFF
>-|-|TRBJ1-2|TRBV18
TGTGCCAGCTCGTCTTCCGTAGGGGTCTCCCCCATTGGCTACACCTTC
CASSSSVGVSPIGYTF
>-|TRBD1|TRBJ1-2|TRBV10-3
TGTGCCATCAGTGCCGGGACAGGGAATTCGAGGGGCTACACCTTC
CAISAGTGNSRGYTF
>-|-|TRBJ1-1|TRBV5-4
TGTGCCAGCAGCACCCCAGCCGGGGGACTGAACACTGAAGCTTTCTTT
CASSTPAGGLNTEAFF
>few|TRBD1|TRBJ1-3|TRBV7-2
TGTGCCAGCAGCTTAGGGACAGGGAGGCGTGGAAACACCATATATTTT
CASSLGTGRRGNTIYF
>-|-|TRBJ2-5|TRBV6-2/TRBV6-3
TGTGCCAGCAGTCGTGGAGGTTTGGAGACCCAGTACTTC
CASSRGGLETQYF
>-|-|TRBJ1-3|TRBV7-9
TGTGCCAGCAGCCTGGCAGGGTCAGGAAACACCATATATTTT
CASSLAGSGNTIYF
>-|TRBD1|TRBJ1-1|TRBV19
TGTGCCAGTAGTAAGGACAGGGAAGGCACTGAAGCTTTCTTT
CASSKDREGTEAFF
>few|-|TRBJ1-2|TRBV6-5
TGTGCCAGCAGTTATTCAGCGGGGAAAAGTGGCTACACCTTC
CASSYSAGKSGYTF
>-|-|TRBJ2-5|TRBV6-5
TGTGCCAGCAGTTACGGACAACAGAGAGAGACCCAGTACTTC
CASSYGQQRETQYF
>-|TRBD2|TRBJ2-7|TRBV5-1
TGCGCCAGCAGTTACGGGACTATCTACGAGCAGTACTTC
CASSYGTIYEQYF
>-|-|TRBJ1-2|TRBV5-6
TGTGCCAGCAGCAAACAACAGGGCACCCTTAACTATGGCTACACCTTC
CASSKQQGTLNYGYTF
>-|-|TRBJ1-4|TRBV4-3
TGCGCCAGCAGCCAAGGATGGGCAGGCAATGAAAAACTGTTTTTT
CASSQGWAGNEKLFF
>few|-|TRBJ2-1|TRBV4-3
TGCGCCAGCAGCCAGTACAGGAATGAGCAGTTCTTC
CASSQYRNEQFF
>once|TRBD2|TRBJ2-7|TRBV19
TGTGCCAGTAGTTTGACTAGCGGACCGCTCTACGAGCAGTACTTC
CASSLTSGPLYEQYF
>-|-|TRBJ1-1|TRBV6-5
TGTGCCAGCAAAAGGACAGTAAACACTGAAGCTTTCTTT
CASKRTVNTEAFF
>-|TRBD1|TRBJ1-2|TRBV5-1
TGCGCCAGCAGCACCACCGGGACAGGGGATGGCTACACCTTC
CASSTTGTGDGYTF
>-|-|TRBJ2-3|TRBV5-1
TGCGCCAGCAGCTTGGAATACGGACAAGATACGCAGTATTTT
CASSLEYGQDTQYF
>-|-|TRBJ1-2|TRBV28
TGTGCCAGCACCCTCGAAGGAGGGACTTTTTTGAACTATGGCTACACCTTC
CASTLEGGTFLNYGYTF
>-|TRBD2|TRBJ2-5|TRBV28
TGTGCCAGCAGTGCCTCCGGGACTACAAATCAAGAGACCCAGTACTTC
CASSASGTTNQETQYF
>-|-|TRBJ2-1|TRBV6-5
TGTGCCACTCCTAATGGGGCAGGTACCTACAATGAGCAGTTCTTC
CATPNGAGTYNEQFF